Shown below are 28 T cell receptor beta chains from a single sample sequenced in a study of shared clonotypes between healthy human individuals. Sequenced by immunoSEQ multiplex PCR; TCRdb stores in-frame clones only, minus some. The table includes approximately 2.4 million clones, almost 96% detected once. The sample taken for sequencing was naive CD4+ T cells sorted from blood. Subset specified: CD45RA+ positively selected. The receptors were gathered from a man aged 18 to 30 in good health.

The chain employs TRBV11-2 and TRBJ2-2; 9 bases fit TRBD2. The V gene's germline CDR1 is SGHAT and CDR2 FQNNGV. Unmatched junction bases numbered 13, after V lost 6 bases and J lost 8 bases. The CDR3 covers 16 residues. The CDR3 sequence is CASRIGTSGLGGELFF. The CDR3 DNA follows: TGTGCCAGCAGGATAGGCACTAGCGGGCTCGGAGGGGAGCTGTTTTTT.

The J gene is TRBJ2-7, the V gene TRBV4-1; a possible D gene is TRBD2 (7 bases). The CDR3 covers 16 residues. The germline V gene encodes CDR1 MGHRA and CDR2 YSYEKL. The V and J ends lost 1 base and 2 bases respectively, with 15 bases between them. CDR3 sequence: CASSQVSSRGPYEQYF. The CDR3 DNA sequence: TGCGCCAGCAGCCAAGTTTCGTCGCGGGGGCCCTACGAGCAGTACTTC.

In nucleotides, the CDR3 is TGTGCCAGCAGCTCCGGACAGGGGCCTGAAGCTTTCTTT. Its translation: CASSSGQGPEAFF. V is TRBV7-6 and J is TRBJ1-1, with 9 bases aligning to TRBD1. The V gene end was trimmed by 4 bases and the J gene end by 6 bases; junction bases not matched to a gene: 3. The germline gives CDR1 SGHVS, CDR2 FNYEAQ. This CDR3 spans 13 amino acids.

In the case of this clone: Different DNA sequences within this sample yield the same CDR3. DNA of the CDR3: TGCGCCAGCAGCCGAACAGGGGACACCGGGGAGCTGTTTTTT. This gives the protein CASSRTGDTGELFF. The chain recombines TRBV5-1 with TRBJ2-2, with 7 bases aligning to TRBD1. V dropped 4 bases and J dropped 3; count of bases not matched to a gene: 3. This CDR3 region has 14 residues. CDR1 and CDR2 (germline): SGHRS, YFSETQ.

CDR3 sequence: CASSEWPPYNEQFF. CDR3 in DNA: TGTGCCAGCAGTGAATGGCCCCCCTACAATGAGCAGTTCTTC. This rearrangement joins TRBV6-1 to TRBJ2-1; no reliable D call. Germline-derived CDR1 and CDR2 are MNHNS and SASEGT. V lost 2 bases, J lost 2 bases, and 7 bases lay in between. The CDR3 covers 14 residues.

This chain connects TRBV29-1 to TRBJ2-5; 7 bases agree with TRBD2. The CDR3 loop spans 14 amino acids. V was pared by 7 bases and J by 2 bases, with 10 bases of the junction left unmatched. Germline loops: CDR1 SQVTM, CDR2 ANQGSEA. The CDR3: CSAAGSTGQETQYF. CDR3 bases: TGCAGCGCAGCGGGATCTACGGGGCAAGAGACCCAGTACTTC.

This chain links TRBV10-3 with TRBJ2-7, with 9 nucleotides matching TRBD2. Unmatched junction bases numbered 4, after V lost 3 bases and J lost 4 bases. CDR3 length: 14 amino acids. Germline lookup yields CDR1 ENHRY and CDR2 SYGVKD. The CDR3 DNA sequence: TGTGCCATCAGTGACTTAGCGGGAGATTACGAGCAGTACTTC. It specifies CAISDLAGDYEQYF.

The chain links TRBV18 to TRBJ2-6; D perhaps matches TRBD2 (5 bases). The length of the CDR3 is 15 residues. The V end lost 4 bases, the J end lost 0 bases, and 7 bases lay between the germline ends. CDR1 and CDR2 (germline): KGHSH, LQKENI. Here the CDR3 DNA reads TGTGCCAGCTCACACCGGGACTCTGGGGCCAACGTCCTGACTTTC. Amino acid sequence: CASSHRDSGANVLTF.

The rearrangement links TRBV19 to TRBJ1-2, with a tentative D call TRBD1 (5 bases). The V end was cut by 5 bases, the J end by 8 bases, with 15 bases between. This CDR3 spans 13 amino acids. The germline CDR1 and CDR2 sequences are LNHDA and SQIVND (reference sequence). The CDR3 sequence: CASSSGGVPGYTF. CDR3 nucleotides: TGTGCCAGTAGTTCGGGGGGAGTTCCCGGCTACACCTTC.

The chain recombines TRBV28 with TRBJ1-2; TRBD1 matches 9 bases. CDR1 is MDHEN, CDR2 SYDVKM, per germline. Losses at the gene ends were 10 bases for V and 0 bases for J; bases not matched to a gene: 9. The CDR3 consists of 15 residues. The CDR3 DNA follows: TGTGCCACCCCCGGGGGACAGGGTGCTAACTATGGCTACACCTTC. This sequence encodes CATPGGQGANYGYTF.

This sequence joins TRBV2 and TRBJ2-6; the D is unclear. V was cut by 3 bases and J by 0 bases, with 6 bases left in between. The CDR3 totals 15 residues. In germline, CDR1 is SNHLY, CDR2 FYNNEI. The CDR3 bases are TGTGCCAGCAGTGAGCAAAACTCTGGGGCCAACGTCCTGACTTTC. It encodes CASSEQNSGANVLTF.

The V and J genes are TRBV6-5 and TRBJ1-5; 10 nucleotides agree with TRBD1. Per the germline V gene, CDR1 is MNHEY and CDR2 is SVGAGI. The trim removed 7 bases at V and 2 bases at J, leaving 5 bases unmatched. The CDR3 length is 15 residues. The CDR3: CASTPGQGGNQPQHF. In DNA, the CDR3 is TGTGCCAGCACCCCCGGACAGGGGGGCAATCAGCCCCAGCATTTT.

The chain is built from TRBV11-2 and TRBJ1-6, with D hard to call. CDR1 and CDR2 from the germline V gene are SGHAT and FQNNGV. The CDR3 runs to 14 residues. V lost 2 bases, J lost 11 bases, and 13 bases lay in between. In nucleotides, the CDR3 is TGTGCCAGCAGCTTAAACTTGGACCGGCCACCCCTCCACTTT. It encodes CASSLNLDRPPLHF.

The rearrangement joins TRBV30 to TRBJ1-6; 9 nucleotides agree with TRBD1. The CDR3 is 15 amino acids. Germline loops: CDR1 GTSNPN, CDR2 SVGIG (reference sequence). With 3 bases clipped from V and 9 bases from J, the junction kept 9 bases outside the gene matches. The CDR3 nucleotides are TGTGCCTGGAGGGGACAGGGAAGGGTAATTTCACCCCTCCACTTT. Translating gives CAWRGQGRVISPLHF.

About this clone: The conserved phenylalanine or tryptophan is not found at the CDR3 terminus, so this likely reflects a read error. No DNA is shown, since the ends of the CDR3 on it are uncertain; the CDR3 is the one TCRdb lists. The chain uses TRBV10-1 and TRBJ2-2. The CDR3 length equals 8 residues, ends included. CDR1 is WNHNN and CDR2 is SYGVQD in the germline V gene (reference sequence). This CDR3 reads CASNPGPP.

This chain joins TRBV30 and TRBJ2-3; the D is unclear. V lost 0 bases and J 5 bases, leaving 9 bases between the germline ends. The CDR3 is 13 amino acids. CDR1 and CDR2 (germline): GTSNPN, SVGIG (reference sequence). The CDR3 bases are TGTGCCTGGAGTGTAACGGGCAGAGATACGCAGTATTTT. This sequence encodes CAWSVTGRDTQYF.

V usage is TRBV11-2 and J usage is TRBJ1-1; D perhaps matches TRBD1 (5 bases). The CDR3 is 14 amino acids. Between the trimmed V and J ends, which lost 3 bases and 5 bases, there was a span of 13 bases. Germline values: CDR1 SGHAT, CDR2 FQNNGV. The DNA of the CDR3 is TGTGCCAGCAGCTTGAGGGGAGTAAAGACTGAAGCTTTCTTT. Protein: CASSLRGVKTEAFF.

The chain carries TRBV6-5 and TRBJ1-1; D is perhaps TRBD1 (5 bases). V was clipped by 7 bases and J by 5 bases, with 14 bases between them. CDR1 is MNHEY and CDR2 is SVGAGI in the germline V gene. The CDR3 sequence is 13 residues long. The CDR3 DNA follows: TGTGCCAGCAACTCGCGGGGGGGAACTGAAGCTTTCTTT. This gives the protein CASNSRGGTEAFF.

As DNA, the CDR3 is TGTGCCAGCAGTTTCTCCCTCTCGGGACTTACCTACGAGCAGTACTTC. Translating gives CASSFSLSGLTYEQYF. V is TRBV28 and J is TRBJ2-7, with D possibly matching TRBD2 (6 bases). Germline CDR1 reads MDHEN; CDR2 reads SYDVKM. The ends were cut back, 3 bases at V and 2 bases at J, with 17 bases in the middle. CDR3 length: 16 residues.

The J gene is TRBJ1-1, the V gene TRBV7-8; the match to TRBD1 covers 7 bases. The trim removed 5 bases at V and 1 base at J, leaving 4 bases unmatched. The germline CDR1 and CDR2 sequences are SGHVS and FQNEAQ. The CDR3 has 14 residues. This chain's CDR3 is CASSQGTANTEAFF. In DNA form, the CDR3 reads TGTGCCAGCAGCCAGGGGACAGCGAACACTGAAGCTTTCTTT.

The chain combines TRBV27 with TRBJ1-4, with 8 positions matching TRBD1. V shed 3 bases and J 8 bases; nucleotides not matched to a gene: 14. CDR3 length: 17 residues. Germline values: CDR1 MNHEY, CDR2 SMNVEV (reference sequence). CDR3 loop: CASSFISGGGDREKLFF. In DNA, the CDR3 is TGTGCCAGCAGTTTCATATCAGGGGGCGGAGATAGGGAAAAACTGTTTTTT.

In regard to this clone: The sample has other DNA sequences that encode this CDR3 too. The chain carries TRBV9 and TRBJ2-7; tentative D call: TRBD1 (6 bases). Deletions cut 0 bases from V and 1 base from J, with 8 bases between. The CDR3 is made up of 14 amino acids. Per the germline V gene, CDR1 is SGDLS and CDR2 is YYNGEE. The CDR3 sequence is CASSVEQGSYEQYF. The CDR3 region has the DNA TGTGCCAGCAGCGTAGAACAGGGTTCCTACGAGCAGTACTTC.

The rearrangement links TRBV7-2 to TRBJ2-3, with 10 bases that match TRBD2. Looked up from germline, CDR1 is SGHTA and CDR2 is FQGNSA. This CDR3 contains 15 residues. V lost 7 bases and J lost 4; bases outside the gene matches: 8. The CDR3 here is CASTNPGLAPDTQYF. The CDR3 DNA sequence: TGTGCCAGCACAAATCCGGGACTAGCGCCAGATACGCAGTATTTT.

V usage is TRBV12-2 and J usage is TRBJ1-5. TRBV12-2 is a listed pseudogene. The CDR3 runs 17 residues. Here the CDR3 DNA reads TGTGCAAGTCGCTTAGAAGGGGGGACATCTAGCAATCAGCCCCAGCATTTT. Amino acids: CASRLEGGTSSNQPQHF.

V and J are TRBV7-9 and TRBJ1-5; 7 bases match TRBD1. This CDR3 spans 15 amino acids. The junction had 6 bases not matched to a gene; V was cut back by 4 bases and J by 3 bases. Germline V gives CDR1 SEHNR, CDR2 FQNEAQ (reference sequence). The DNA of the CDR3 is TGTGCCAGCAGCTGTCGGGACAGACACAATCAGCCCCAGCATTTT. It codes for CASSCRDRHNQPQHF.

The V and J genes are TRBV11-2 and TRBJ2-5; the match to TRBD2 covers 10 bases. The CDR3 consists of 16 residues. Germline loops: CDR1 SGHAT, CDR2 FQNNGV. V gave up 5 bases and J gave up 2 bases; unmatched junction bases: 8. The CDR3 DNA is TGTGCCAGCAGCAAAAGCGGGAGGGCCGATCAAGAGACCCAGTACTTC. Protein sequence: CASSKSGRADQETQYF.

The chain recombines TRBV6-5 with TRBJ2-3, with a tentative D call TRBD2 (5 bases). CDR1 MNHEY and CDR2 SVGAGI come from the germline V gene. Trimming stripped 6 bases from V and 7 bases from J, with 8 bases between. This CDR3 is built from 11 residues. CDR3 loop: CASSPGNTQYF. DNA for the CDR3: TGTGCCAGCAGCCCGGGGAATACGCAGTATTTT.

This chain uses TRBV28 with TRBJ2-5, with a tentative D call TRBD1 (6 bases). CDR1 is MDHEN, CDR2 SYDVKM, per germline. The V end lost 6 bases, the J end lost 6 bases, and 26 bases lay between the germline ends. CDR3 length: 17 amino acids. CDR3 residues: CASRNQIQGKHPQTQYF. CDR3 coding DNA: TGTGCCAGCAGAAATCAAATCCAGGGGAAACATCCACAGACCCAGTACTTC.